This T cell receptor (beta chain) emerged from a study of early T cells in non-severe SARS-CoV-2 infection. Study in general: The authors sequenced bulk RNA from unsorted whole blood, leaving chains unpaired.

Each single cDNA molecule received a unique molecular identifier. TCRdb analysed the 5' RACE reads with MiXCR anew, one entry per CDR3 protein. This sample carries roughly 70,000 distinct CDR3 sequences, 20% to 25% of them seen once, and the ten largest clones take 15% to 20%. This clonotype was seen a few times. Trimming removed 2 bases from V and 5 bases from J; junction bases left unmatched: 5. The CDR3 spans 15 residues. Germline V gene lookup returns CDR1 SGHTA and CDR2 FQGTGA. The sequencing used whole blood, collected at baseline. The clonotype originates from an adult who was a healthcare worker with PCR-confirmed SARS-CoV-2 infection or an uninfected control (not recorded which). The J gene is TRBJ2-2, the V gene TRBV7-3, with 7 bases matching TRBD1. The CDR3 here is CASSLRQGGTGELFF. As DNA, the CDR3 is TGTGCCAGCAGCTTACGACAGGGTGGAACCGGGGAGCTGTTTTTT.